Below, one T cell receptor beta chain is given with its context. Its antigen is unknown. The sample is drawn from a study of metastatic and nonmetastatic thyroid tumors. On the study more broadly: Comparison of repertoires was carried out across blood and tumor or nodule tissue from malignant and benign thyroid patients.

Whole-study results and caveats: As reported, TCR beta diversity in blood and tumor was significantly higher in malignant thyroid tumors than in benign nodules.

Authors' processing steps: Clinicopathological groups of papillary thyroid cancer showed CDR3 differences that were used to build a distant-metastasis classifier. TCRdb re-called clones from the PCR reads using MiXCR. For this entry, the V and J calls and clone size follow TCRdb and not the study's own pipeline. The sample carries approximately 30,000 clones, 15% to 20% recorded once. No patient received treatment before thyroid surgery. The ends lost 5 bases at V and 6 bases at J; junction bases unmatched: 14. The CDR3 has 16 amino acids. Germline values: CDR1 SGHAT, CDR2 FQNNGV. The chain combines TRBV11-2 with TRBJ2-3; 7 bases match TRBD1. The sequencing sample was made of blood. The clonotype comes from a male donor with papillary thyroid cancer or a benign thyroid nodule (not recorded which). Some clones in this sample may be carry-over from other donors' samples. The CDR3 nucleotides read TGTGCCAGCAGCCCGGGACAGCTGGTCGGGTCTGATACGCAGTATTTT. Translation: CASSPGQLVGSDTQYF.